This entry describes one T cell receptor (beta chain). Its antigen remains unknown. Germline CDR1 is MNHEY and CDR2 is SVGAGI. This CDR3 is built from 14 residues. The V end lost 0 bases, the J end lost 5 bases, and 10 bases lay between the germline ends. Sequenced by immunoSEQ multiplex PCR; TCRdb stores in-frame clones only, minus some. The sample holds around 1.5 million clones; approximately 98% are singletons and the top ten take roughly 0.45%. This specimen comes from a study of shared clonotypes between healthy human individuals. Study overall: Per-donor plates numbered three CD4 naive, three CD4 memory, two CD8 naive and one CD8 memory.

The study's findings and limits: The study found lower generation probabilities in non-shared clonotypes than in those shared by all four donors.

The rearrangement joins TRBV6-5 to TRBJ1-1; tentative D call: TRBD1 (5 bases). The sequence came from a man aged 25-40 years in good health. The sample was naive CD4+ T cells sorted from blood. Specified subset: CD45RA+ positively selected. Here the CDR3 reads CASSYSGDRTEAFF. The DNA for the CDR3 is TGTGCCAGCAGTTACTCGGGGGATCGGACTGAAGCTTTCTTT.